These 25 T cell receptor beta chains were all obtained from the same sample, sequenced in a study of blood T cell repertoires in COVID-19. Method: immunoSEQ multiplex PCR; TCRdb's copy keeps in-frame clones and lacks some. The data hold approximately 61,000 clones, with about 83% observed a single time. Source material: peripheral blood. The origin of the receptors is a middle-aged man with COVID-19, enrolled during active disease.

This chain links TRBV7-9 with TRBJ2-1; D perhaps matches TRBD2 (5 bases). This CDR3 is 12 amino acids long. With 6 bases removed from V and 9 bases from J, the gap between germline ends came to 12 bases. The germline gives CDR1 SEHNR, CDR2 FQNEAQ (reference sequence). The DNA for the CDR3 is TGTGCCAGCAGGCTACTAGTGGCTGAGCAGTTCTTC. Its translation is CASRLLVAEQFF. Variable domain in full (rest from reference TRBV7-9 and TRBJ2-1): DTGVSQNPRHKITKRGQNVTFRCDPISEHNRLYWYRQTLGQGPEFLTYFQNEAQLEKSRLLSDRFSAERPKGSFSTLEIQRTEQGDSAMYLCASRLLVAEQFFGPGTRLTVL.

The V gene is TRBV6-5, the J gene TRBJ2-1; 8 bases line up with TRBD2. The V gene's germline CDR1 is MNHEY and CDR2 SVGAGI. The CDR3 totals 14 residues. With V trimmed by 5 bases and J by 10 bases, 10 bases remained unmatched. CDR3 amino acids: CASSPTSAPWEQFF. DNA of the CDR3: TGTGCCAGCAGTCCGACTAGCGCCCCTTGGGAGCAGTTCTTC.

This chain links TRBV6-5 with TRBJ1-4, with 8 bases fitting TRBD1. Germline V gene sequence: CDR1 MNHEY, CDR2 SVGAGI. The CDR3 runs 14 residues. With 5 bases clipped from V and 8 bases from J, the junction kept 7 bases outside the gene matches. The CDR3 nucleotides are TGTGCCAGCAGTCGGACAGGGTCTAGCGAAAAACTGTTTTTT. Translation: CASSRTGSSEKLFF.

This chain connects TRBV6-6 to TRBJ2-7; maybe TRBD2 (6 bases). This CDR3 has 16 residues. Germline assignment: CDR1 MNHNY and CDR2 SVGAGI (reference sequence). The V and J ends lost 5 bases and 0 bases respectively, with 17 bases between them. As DNA, the CDR3 is TGTGCCAGCAGTAGCGCCGGGACCGGGAGCTCCTACGAGCAGTACTTC. This gives the protein CASSSAGTGSSYEQYF.

This clone was detected ten times or more. The genes are TRBV9 and TRBJ2-7; D not resolved. CDR1 and CDR2 from the germline V gene are SGDLS and YYNGEE. The CDR3 has 13 amino acids. Trimming took off 1 base at V and 3 bases at J, with 8 bases between the two ends. Here the CDR3 DNA reads TGTGCCAGCAGCGTAAACCCTAGCTACGAGCAGTACTTC. It is translated as CASSVNPSYEQYF.

The chain is built from TRBV19 and TRBJ2-2; D is uncertain. The CDR3 spans 14 residues. CDR1 and CDR2 (germline): LNHDA, SQIVND (reference sequence). Trimming left V 1 base short and J 2 bases short, with 5 bases between. The CDR3 sequence is CASSIGPNTGELFF. DNA of the CDR3: TGTGCCAGTAGTATAGGGCCTAACACCGGGGAGCTGTTTTTT.

V and J are TRBV6-2 or TRBV6-3 and TRBJ2-7; 13 bases match TRBD2. This CDR3 contains 15 residues. Germline trimming cut 5 bases from V and 5 bases from J; bases unmatched to any gene: 6. In germline, CDR1 is MNHEY, CDR2 SVGEGT. CDR3 in amino acids: CASSHGTSGIDEQYF. Here the CDR3 DNA reads TGTGCCAGCAGTCACGGGACTAGCGGGATAGACGAGCAGTACTTC.

This sequence joins TRBV11-3 and TRBJ1-1; D gene unclear. There are 17 residues in the CDR3. The germline gives CDR1 SGHNT, CDR2 YENEEA. V lost 1 base, J lost 1 base, and 16 bases lay in between. Here the CDR3 reads CASSLVGGKGGNTEAFF. CDR3 DNA: TGTGCCAGCAGCTTAGTCGGAGGGAAAGGAGGGAACACTGAAGCTTTCTTT.

V and J are TRBV5-5 and TRBJ2-2, with TRBD2 matching 8 bases. Losses at the gene ends were 0 bases for V and 2 bases for J; bases not matched to a gene: 6. CDR1 and CDR2 from the germline V gene are SGHKS and YYEKEE (reference sequence). CDR3 length: 17 residues. The CDR3 spells CASSLGPGGPNTGELFF. The DNA for the CDR3 is TGTGCCAGCAGCTTGGGCCCGGGAGGGCCTAACACCGGGGAGCTGTTTTTT.

The rearrangement joins TRBV18 to TRBJ2-1, with TRBD2 matching over 8 bases. With V trimmed by 2 bases and J by 7 bases, 7 bases remained unmatched. CDR1 is KGHSH, CDR2 LQKENI, per germline. The CDR3 runs to 15 residues. The CDR3 nucleotides read TGTGCCAGCTCACCATCGGGAGGGTTTAATAATGAGCAGTTCTTC. This codes for CASSPSGGFNNEQFF.

The genes are TRBV6-2 or TRBV6-3 and TRBJ1-2; D gene ambiguous. In germline, CDR1 is MNHEY, CDR2 SVGEGT. CDR3 length equals 13 residues. V lost 2 bases, J lost 6 bases, and 10 bases lay in between. This chain's CDR3 is CASSYEGRNGYTF. CDR3 in DNA: TGTGCCAGCAGTTACGAGGGCAGGAATGGCTACACCTTC.

The gene calls are TRBV5-4 and TRBJ2-5; TRBD1 matches 7 bases. The CDR3 runs to 15 residues. Germline CDR1 reads SGHNT; CDR2 reads YYREEE (reference sequence). After removal of 4 bases from V and 1 base from J, the junction contained 7 bases not matched to a gene. Written as DNA, the CDR3 is TGTGCCAGCAGCCCGACAGGGAAATCCCAAGAGACCCAGTACTTC. Its protein is CASSPTGKSQETQYF.

This CDR3 reads CASSFQPARQGNGELFF. Written as DNA, the CDR3 is TGTGCCAGCAGCTTCCAACCTGCCCGACAGGGCAACGGGGAGCTGTTTTTT. V gene TRBV7-2 combines with J gene TRBJ2-2; 7 bases fit TRBD1. The CDR3 consists of 17 residues. V was pared by 3 bases and J by 7 bases, with 14 bases of the junction left unmatched. The germline V gene has CDR1 SGHTA and CDR2 FQGNSA.

The chain joins TRBV30 to TRBJ2-5; maybe TRBD1 (5 bases). The CDR3 extends over 13 amino acids. Germline V gives CDR1 GTSNPN, CDR2 SVGIG (reference sequence). V gave up 2 bases and J gave up 2 bases, with 9 bases separating them. The CDR3 reads CAWSRGMQETQYF. The DNA for the CDR3 is TGTGCCTGGAGTAGGGGAATGCAAGAGACCCAGTACTTC. The full variable domain, in which reference TRBV30 and TRBJ2-5 provide the parts outside the CDR3, is SQTIHQWPATLVQPVGSPLSLECTVEGTSNPNLYWYRQAAGRGLQLLFYSVGIGQISSEVPQNLSASRPQDRQFILSSKKLLLSDSGFYLCAWSRGMQETQYFGPGTRLLVL.

The chain links TRBV9 to TRBJ2-5, with 10 bases that match TRBD1. Trimming cost V 4 bases and J 5 bases; bases outside gene matches: 8. This CDR3 comprises 15 residues. Germline V gives CDR1 SGDLS, CDR2 YYNGEE. CDR3 region: CASSPWGQGRETQYF. For the CDR3, the DNA is TGTGCCAGCAGCCCTTGGGGACAGGGGCGGGAGACCCAGTACTTC.

A single count supports this clone. The rearrangement joins TRBV15 to TRBJ1-1; 8 bases line up with TRBD1. Looked up from germline, CDR1 is LNHNV and CDR2 is YYDKDF (reference sequence). The V segment lost 3 bases and the J segment 1 base; nucleotides outside the gene matches: 7. The CDR3 extends over 16 amino acids. The CDR3 coding sequence is TGTGCCACCAGCAGCTTCAGGGGGCCCGCGAACACTGAAGCTTTCTTT. Amino acids: CATSSFRGPANTEAFF.

This clone was counted a single time. V and J are TRBV7-9 and TRBJ1-1; D not resolved. The CDR3 loop spans 15 amino acids. Per germline, CDR1 SEHNR and CDR2 FQNEAQ (reference sequence). V was clipped by 1 base and J by 5 bases, with 14 bases between them. The CDR3 reads CASSLVSGSRTEAFF. CDR3 coding DNA: TGTGCCAGCAGCTTAGTGTCGGGGAGTCGAACTGAAGCTTTCTTT.

V is TRBV14 and J is TRBJ2-7; possibly TRBD1 for D (6 bases). The CDR3 is 15 amino acids. V lost 3 bases and J 2 bases, leaving 14 bases between the germline ends. The germline CDR1 and CDR2 sequences are SGHDN and FVKESK. CDR3 loop: CASSQLWGRTYEQYF. In nucleotides, the CDR3 is TGTGCCAGCAGCCAGTTGTGGGGGCGGACCTACGAGCAGTACTTC.

The chain combines TRBV30 with TRBJ2-5; 9 bases align to TRBD1. Looked up from germline, CDR1 is GTSNPN and CDR2 is SVGIG (reference sequence). Unmatched junction bases numbered 16, after V lost 5 bases and J lost 3 bases. CDR3 length equals 17 residues. The CDR3 nucleotides read TGTGCCTGGTCCACAGGGGGCGCAAATAGTGGAAAAGAGACCCAGTACTTC. Translating gives CAWSTGGANSGKETQYF.

The CDR3 coding sequence is TGCGCCAGCAGGGCAGGGGATTTTATCTATGGCTACACCTTC. Translated: CASRAGDFIYGYTF. The chain recombines TRBV5-1 with TRBJ1-2; a weak D match, TRBD1 (6 bases). Looked up from germline, CDR1 is SGHRS and CDR2 is YFSETQ. With 5 bases removed from V and 4 bases from J, the gap between germline ends came to 15 bases. This CDR3 region has 14 residues.

The chain carries TRBV4-2 and TRBJ2-3; TRBD1 matches 7 bases. Trimming at V came to 0 bases and at J to 2 bases, leaving 5 bases not matched to a gene. Germline V lookup: CDR1 LGHNA, CDR2 YNFKEQ. CDR3 size: 16 residues. The CDR3: CASSQEHRGSTDTQYF. For the CDR3, the DNA is TGTGCCAGCAGCCAAGAACACAGGGGATCCACAGATACGCAGTATTTT.

V is TRBV27 and J is TRBJ2-1, with 13 nucleotides matching TRBD2. The CDR3 spans 21 residues. V trimming: 3 bases; J trimming: 3 bases; junction bases outside the gene matches: 17. Germline V gene sequence: CDR1 MNHEY, CDR2 SMNVEV (reference sequence). The chain's CDR3 is CASSFTHQGWGTSGNYNEQFF. The DNA of the CDR3 is TGTGCCAGCAGTTTTACTCATCAGGGATGGGGGACTAGCGGGAACTACAATGAGCAGTTCTTC.

This clone was detected a few times. The chain is built from TRBV10-3 and TRBJ2-2; D may be TRBD1 (5 bases). The germline CDR1 and CDR2 sequences are ENHRY and SYGVKD. CDR3 length: 14 amino acids. The ends were cut back, 10 bases at V and 0 bases at J, with 12 bases in the middle. CDR3 in amino acids: CATRQTANTGELFF. As DNA, the CDR3 is TGTGCCACTAGACAGACCGCGAACACCGGGGAGCTGTTTTTT.

This sequence joins TRBV7-2 and TRBJ2-7; D ambiguous. The V end lost 1 base, the J end lost 6 bases, and 13 bases lay between the germline ends. Germline values: CDR1 SGHTA, CDR2 FQGNSA. The CDR3 sequence is 14 residues long. CDR3 DNA sequence: TGTGCCAGCAGCTTAGACGTCCGAAGCCTCGAGCAGTACTTC. It yields the protein CASSLDVRSLEQYF.

The V and J genes are TRBV7-2 and TRBJ2-5; D gene uncertain. V was trimmed by 5 bases and J by 5 bases, leaving 12 bases between them. Germline CDR1 reads SGHTA; CDR2 reads FQGNSA. The CDR3 loop spans 13 amino acids. The CDR3 here is CASSAGSKETQYF. In nucleotides, the CDR3 is TGTGCCAGCAGCGCCGGGTCAAAGGAGACCCAGTACTTC.